The rows below give T cell receptor beta chains drawn from one sample of a study of blood T cell repertoires in COVID-19. Clones were read by immunoSEQ multiplex PCR, and TCRdb kept only the in-frame ones, dropping some. The data show roughly 170,000 clones, around two thirds seen once. Sequencing input: peripheral blood. The receptors were gathered from an elderly woman with acute or convalescent COVID-19. CDR3s include the opening cysteine and the closing phenylalanine or tryptophan. The D gene is left open where the match is weak. The size of a clone is reported for some rows only, either as once, few or many, or as a class for expanded clones.

d_call cdr3_length clone_size j_call v_call cdr3_nt cdr3_aa
- 16 - TRBJ2-3 TRBV28 TGTGCCAGCAGTCGCCCGGGACTGGCGGGCACAGATACGCAGTATTTT CASSRPGLAGTDTQYF
- 16 - TRBJ2-1 TRBV9 TGTGCCAGCAGCGTAGTTCAGGGCGCGGGGCGGGATGAGCAGTTCTTC CASSVVQGAGRDEQFF
- 15 - TRBJ1-1 TRBV6-5 TGTGCCAGCAGAAATACTCTAACCCGGGATGCTGAAGCTTTCTTT CASRNTLTRDAEAFF
TRBD1 15 - TRBJ1-1 TRBV7-9 TGTGCCAGCAGCACCTACAGGGGGCGGAACACTGAAGCTTTCTTT CASSTYRGRNTEAFF
- 15 few TRBJ2-5 TRBV25-1 TGTGCCAGCAGTGAATCGGGGTCTAGACGGGAGACCCAGTACTTC CASSESGSRRETQYF
TRBD2 15 - TRBJ2-1 TRBV29-1 TGCAGCGGAGGACTAGCGGGAGGCTTCTACAATGAGCAGTTCTTC CSGGLAGGFYNEQFF
TRBD1 17 many TRBJ1-3 TRBV18 TGTGCCAGCTCCCAGGGGGTCGCGGACTACTCTGGAAACACCATATATTTT CASSQGVADYSGNTIYF
TRBD1 15 - TRBJ1-4 TRBV24-1 TGTGCCACCAGTGATCCGGGACAGAATAATGAAAAACTGTTTTTT CATSDPGQNNEKLFF
- 14 - TRBJ2-1 TRBV10-2 TGCGCCAGCAGTGACCCCGGACTCAACAATGAGCAGTTCTTC CASSDPGLNNEQFF
TRBD2 15 few TRBJ2-1 TRBV5-1 TGCGCCAGCAGCGAACTAGCGGGGGACTACAATGAGCAGTTCTTC CASSELAGDYNEQFF
- 16 - TRBJ2-7 TRBV4-2 TGTGCCAGCAGCCAGGCTTCTAGCGATATCGCCTACGAGCAGTACTTC CASSQASSDIAYEQYF
- 16 - TRBJ2-3 TRBV5-6 TGTGCCAGCAGCCAGGGGCCAGCGGGGCGGATAGATACGCAGTATTTT CASSQGPAGRIDTQYF
TRBD2 17 - TRBJ2-3 TRBV24-1 TGTGCCACCAGTGATTTAGTTGGGCGGGAGGGCAGCGATACGCAGTATTTT CATSDLVGREGSDTQYF
TRBD1 18 - TRBJ1-5 TRBV30 TGTGCCTGGAGTGTACCCCTGGGACAGGGACATAGCAATCAGCCCCAGCATTTT CAWSVPLGQGHSNQPQHF